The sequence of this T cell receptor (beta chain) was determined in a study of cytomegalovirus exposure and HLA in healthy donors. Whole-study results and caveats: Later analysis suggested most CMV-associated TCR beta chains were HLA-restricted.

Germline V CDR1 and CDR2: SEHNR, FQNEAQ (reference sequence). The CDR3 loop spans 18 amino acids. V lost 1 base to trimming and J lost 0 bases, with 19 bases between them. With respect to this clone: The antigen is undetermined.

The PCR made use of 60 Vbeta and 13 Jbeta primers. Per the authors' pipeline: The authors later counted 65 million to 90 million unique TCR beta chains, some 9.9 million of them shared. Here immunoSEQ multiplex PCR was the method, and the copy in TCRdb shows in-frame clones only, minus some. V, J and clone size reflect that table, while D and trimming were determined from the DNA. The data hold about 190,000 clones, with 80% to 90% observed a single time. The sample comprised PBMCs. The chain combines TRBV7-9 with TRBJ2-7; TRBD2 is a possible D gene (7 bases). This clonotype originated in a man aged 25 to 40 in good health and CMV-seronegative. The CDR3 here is CASSLGSLRGGDSYEQYF. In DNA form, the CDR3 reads TGTGCCAGCAGCTTAGGGTCCTTGAGGGGGGGTGACTCCTACGAGCAGTACTTC. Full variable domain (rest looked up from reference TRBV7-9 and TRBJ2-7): DTGVSQNPRHKITKRGQNVTFRCDPISEHNRLYWYRQTLGQGPEFLTYFQNEAQLEKSRLLSDRFSAERPKGSFSTLEIQRTEQGDSAMYLCASSLGSLRGGDSYEQYFGPGTRLTVT.